This entry lists 30 T cell receptor beta chains sequenced from one sample in a study of OX40 agonist ivuxolimab in advanced cancers. Data came from immunoSEQ multiplex PCR; TCRdb stores just in-frame clones and leaves some out. The repertoire includes roughly 27,000 clones, approximately 85% of them detected once, and almost 50% sits in the top ten. The sample here was CD4+ or CD8+ T cells sorted from blood, taken in a trial of the OX40 agonist ivuxolimab. All receptors derive from an adult with an advanced solid tumor such as melanoma, head and neck, liver or kidney cancer.

The rearrangement links TRBV11-2 to TRBJ2-5; 10 positions agree with TRBD2. Trimming removed 0 bases from V and 4 bases from J; junction bases left unmatched: 8. Germline CDR1 is SGHAT and CDR2 is FQNNGV. This CDR3 contains 17 residues. This CDR3 reads CASSLDLPAGGRETQYF. CDR3 coding DNA: TGTGCCAGCAGCTTAGATCTGCCAGCGGGGGGGCGAGAGACCCAGTACTTC.

The V gene is TRBV19, the J gene TRBJ1-3; D is unclear. There are 12 residues in the CDR3. The germline gives CDR1 LNHDA, CDR2 SQIVND (reference sequence). The ends were cut back, 8 bases at V and 0 bases at J, with 5 bases in the middle. The CDR3 nucleotides are TGTGCCAGTGGATACTCTGGAAACACCATATATTTT. This sequence encodes CASGYSGNTIYF. Variable domain in full (rest from reference TRBV19 and TRBJ1-3): DGGITQSPKYLFRKEGQNVTLSCEQNLNHDAMYWYRQDPGQGLRLIYYSQIVNDFQKGDIAEGYSVSREKKESFPLTVTSAQKNPTAFYLCASGYSGNTIYFGEGSWLTVV.

The CDR3 DNA reads TGTGCCAGCAGCCCAGGGGAGGCTCCGGAGACCCAGTACTTC. Its protein is CASSPGEAPETQYF. The V gene is TRBV7-2, the J gene TRBJ2-5; D may be TRBD1 or TRBD2 (6 bases each). Looked up from germline, CDR1 is SGHTA and CDR2 is FQGNSA. The CDR3 is 14 residues long. With 5 bases removed from V and 5 bases from J, the gap between germline ends came to 15 bases.

The chain couples TRBV5-6 to TRBJ2-2; either TRBD1 or TRBD2 may fit D (5 bases each). The CDR3 sequence is 16 residues long. The germline gives CDR1 SGHDT, CDR2 YYEEEE. The V gene lost 0 bases and the J gene lost 0 bases, with 9 bases spanning the gap. Here the CDR3 DNA reads TGTGCCAGCAGCTTGGCCGGGACGACGAACACCGGGGAGCTGTTTTTT. Protein product: CASSLAGTTNTGELFF.

CDR3 amino acids: CSVSEGANTEAFF. In DNA form, the CDR3 reads TGCAGCGTCTCCGAGGGGGCGAATACTGAAGCTTTCTTT. The chain couples TRBV29-1 to TRBJ1-1, with TRBD1 matching over 7 bases. The V segment lost 6 bases and the J segment 5 bases; nucleotides outside the gene matches: 9. Germline V CDR1 and CDR2: SQVTM, ANQGSEA. The CDR3 runs 13 residues.

V is TRBV5-1 and J is TRBJ1-3, with D hard to call. The V gene's germline CDR1 is SGHRS and CDR2 YFSETQ. V shed 3 bases and J shed 5 bases, with 12 bases lying between them. This CDR3 has 14 amino acids. The CDR3 is CASSSYSLRNTIYF. The CDR3 DNA sequence: TGCGCCAGCAGCTCCTACAGTCTGCGAAACACCATATATTTT.

The gene calls are TRBV27 and TRBJ1-1; D gene uncertain. Trimming shortened V by 1 base and J by 1 base, and 4 bases separated the two germline ends. There are 13 residues in the CDR3. Looked up from germline, CDR1 is MNHEY and CDR2 is SMNVEV (reference sequence). Here the CDR3 DNA reads TGTGCCAGCAGTTTATACACGAACACTGAAGCTTTCTTT. It codes for CASSLYTNTEAFF.

V usage is TRBV28 and J usage is TRBJ2-3, with D unresolved. This CDR3 spans 13 amino acids. Germline CDR1 MDHEN, CDR2 SYDVKM. The V end was cut by 2 bases, the J end by 1 base, with 4 bases between. CDR3 nucleotides: TGTGCCAGCAGTTTAGGCGGCACAGATACGCAGTATTTT. This sequence encodes CASSLGGTDTQYF.

The chain employs TRBV28 and TRBJ1-5; maybe TRBD1 (6 bases). The V and J ends lost 3 bases and 3 bases respectively, with 9 bases between them. CDR1 and CDR2 from the germline V gene are MDHEN and SYDVKM. The CDR3 length is 14 residues. The CDR3 DNA reads as TGTGCCAGCAGTTTCGGACAGAACAATCAGCCCCAGCATTTT. Translation gives CASSFGQNNQPQHF.

V and J are TRBV7-9 and TRBJ1-2; D is perhaps TRBD1 (5 bases). With 1 base removed from V and 3 bases from J, the gap between germline ends came to 9 bases. Germline loops: CDR1 SEHNR, CDR2 FQNEAQ (reference sequence). The CDR3 is made up of 14 amino acids. The CDR3 is CASSLGRGDYGYTF. Here the CDR3 DNA reads TGTGCCAGCAGCTTAGGCCGGGGCGACTATGGCTACACCTTC. The full variable domain, its missing parts supplied by reference TRBV7-9 and TRBJ1-2, is DTGVSQNPRHKITKRGQNVTFRCDPISEHNRLYWYRQTLGQGPEFLTYFQNEAQLEKSRLLSDRFSAERPKGSFSTLEIQRTEQGDSAMYLCASSLGRGDYGYTFGSGTRLTVV.

The chain employs TRBV28 and TRBJ2-7, with D tentatively TRBD1 or TRBD2 (6 bases each). The CDR3 is 15 amino acids. Trimming stripped 2 bases from V and 2 bases from J, with 13 bases between. The V gene's germline CDR1 is MDHEN and CDR2 SYDVKM. CDR3 sequence (DNA): TGTGCCAGCAGTTTAGTAGGAGGGGGGCCCTACGAGCAGTACTTC. Residues: CASSLVGGGPYEQYF.

V usage is TRBV5-5 and J usage is TRBJ1-2; maybe TRBD1 (5 bases). Trimming left V 5 bases short and J 3 bases short, with 14 bases between. Germline V gives CDR1 SGHKS, CDR2 YYEKEE (reference sequence). The CDR3 extends over 14 amino acids. Here the CDR3 reads CASRGVEAHYGYTF. The CDR3 DNA follows: TGTGCCAGCAGGGGGGTGGAGGCGCACTATGGCTACACCTTC.

The chain links TRBV28 to TRBJ2-7; 8 nucleotides align to TRBD1. Unmatched junction bases numbered 8, after V lost 1 base and J lost 0 bases. Looked up from germline, CDR1 is MDHEN and CDR2 is SYDVKM. The CDR3 contains 17 residues. This CDR3 is CASSLSRGQGSSYEQYF. In DNA, the CDR3 is TGTGCCAGCAGTTTATCTCGAGGACAGGGTAGCTCCTACGAGCAGTACTTC.

The rearrangement uses TRBV29-1 and TRBJ2-2; D ambiguous. Germline V gene sequence: CDR1 SQVTM, CDR2 ANQGSEA. This CDR3 is built from 10 residues. CDR3 in amino acids: CSAVSGELFF. The CDR3 region has the DNA TGCAGTGCGGTGTCCGGGGAGCTGTTTTTT.

The chain recombines TRBV4-1 with TRBJ2-3; a possible D gene is TRBD1 (5 bases). Trimming took 2 bases from V and 0 from J, leaving 6 bases between them. The length of the CDR3 is 14 residues. Germline CDR1 reads MGHRA; CDR2 reads YSYEKL. In nucleotides, the CDR3 is TGCGCCAGCAGCCAATACAGGAGCACAGATACGCAGTATTTT. It codes for CASSQYRSTDTQYF.

This chain connects TRBV29-1 to TRBJ1-3, with D unclear. CDR1 and CDR2 from the germline V gene are SQVTM and ANQGSEA. V was clipped by 7 bases and J by 1 base, with 5 bases between them. The length of the CDR3 is 11 residues. This CDR3 is CSASSGNTIYF. The DNA for the CDR3 is TGCAGCGCTTCGTCTGGAAACACCATATATTTT. Together with reference TRBV29-1 and TRBJ1-3, the CDR3 gives the full variable domain: SAVISQKPSRDICQRGTSLTIQCQVDSQVTMMFWYRQQPGQSLTLIATANQGSEATYESGFVIDKFPISRPNLTFSTLTVSNMSPEDSSIYLCSASSGNTIYFGEGSWLTVV.

This clone was recorded once. V and J are TRBV29-1 and TRBJ2-5, with D maybe TRBD2 (6 bases). Germline lookup yields CDR1 SQVTM and CDR2 ANQGSEA. The CDR3 length is 15 residues. The V and J ends lost 3 bases and 7 bases respectively, with 21 bases between them. The CDR3 sequence: CSVDNPEGPRGTQYF. CDR3 in DNA: TGCAGCGTTGATAACCCGGAGGGGCCTCGGGGGACCCAGTACTTC.

The V and J genes are TRBV9 and TRBJ2-2; D call uncertain. Trimming removed 5 bases from V and 6 bases from J, with 5 bases in between. This CDR3 contains 11 residues. Germline V CDR1 and CDR2: SGDLS, YYNGEE. The CDR3, as DNA: TGTGCCAGCAGTGGCGCCGGGGAGCTGTTTTTT. Protein: CASSGAGELFF.

The chain is built from TRBV18 and TRBJ1-5, with TRBD1 identical over 9 bases. The V and J ends lost 3 bases and 5 bases, in that order; junction bases with no gene match: 2. The CDR3 is 14 residues long. Germline V gene sequence: CDR1 KGHSH, CDR2 LQKENI. The DNA for the CDR3 is TGTGCCAGCTCACCGGGACAGGGCCATCAGCCCCAGCATTTT. The encoded protein is CASSPGQGHQPQHF.

The chain combines TRBV9 with TRBJ2-7; tentative D call: TRBD2 (5 bases). Germline assignment: CDR1 SGDLS and CDR2 YYNGEE. V lost 4 bases, J lost 6 bases, and 20 bases lay in between. This CDR3 contains 15 residues. In DNA form, the CDR3 reads TGTGCCAGCAGCATCATGCCGGGATGGGGTTGCGAGCAGTACTTC. This translates into CASSIMPGWGCEQYF. Full variable domain (rest looked up from reference TRBV9 and TRBJ2-7): DSGVTQTPKHLITATGQRVTLRCSPRSGDLSVYWYQQSLDQGLQFLIQYYNGEERAKGNILERFSAQQFPDLHSELNLSSLELGDSALYFCASSIMPGWGCEQYFGPGTRLTVT.

The chain couples TRBV2 to TRBJ1-1; 8 bases fit TRBD1. The germline V gene has CDR1 SNHLY and CDR2 FYNNEI. V trimming: 6 bases; J trimming: 7 bases; junction bases outside the gene matches: 10. The CDR3 consists of 14 residues. The CDR3: CASRGWTGFGEAFF. CDR3 nucleotides: TGTGCCAGCAGGGGCTGGACAGGGTTTGGTGAAGCTTTCTTT.

The rearrangement links TRBV19 to TRBJ1-1; unclear D gene. V lost 8 bases, J lost 0 bases, and 16 bases lay in between. CDR1 is LNHDA, CDR2 SQIVND, per germline (reference sequence). The CDR3 has 15 amino acids. The CDR3 sequence: CASASGEAMNTEAFF. As DNA, the CDR3 is TGTGCCAGTGCGAGCGGGGAAGCCATGAACACTGAAGCTTTCTTT.

The genes are TRBV5-1 and TRBJ2-7, with 7 bases fitting TRBD2. Losses at the gene ends were 2 bases for V and 7 bases for J; bases not matched to a gene: 6. Germline CDR1 SGHRS, CDR2 YFSETQ. The CDR3 extends over 13 amino acids. This chain's CDR3 is CASSFPPGGEQYF. CDR3 DNA sequence: TGCGCCAGCAGCTTTCCCCCCGGGGGGGAGCAGTACTTC.

The V call is TRBV6-5, the J call TRBJ2-2; no clear D. The CDR3 length is 15 residues. V was clipped by 6 bases and J by 2 bases, with 13 bases between them. Germline V gives CDR1 MNHEY, CDR2 SVGAGI. The chain's CDR3 is CASRLYVSNTGELFF. DNA of the CDR3: TGTGCCAGCAGACTTTACGTGTCAAACACCGGGGAGCTGTTTTTT.

The V gene is TRBV6-5, the J gene TRBJ1-2; 7 nucleotides line up with TRBD1. The germline V gene encodes CDR1 MNHEY and CDR2 SVGAGI. V lost 4 bases to trimming and J lost 3 bases; unmatched junction nucleotides: 8. The CDR3 runs to 15 residues. The CDR3 DNA sequence: TGTGCCAGCAGTTCACCTACAGGGGAGGACTATGGCTACACCTTC. This gives the protein CASSSPTGEDYGYTF.

The V and J genes are TRBV5-1 and TRBJ2-1, with 8 bases fitting TRBD1. The CDR3 has 16 residues. From germline, CDR1 is SGHRS and CDR2 YFSETQ. V gave up 3 bases and J gave up 6 bases; unmatched junction bases: 11. Here the CDR3 reads CASSWGTGGKGNEQFF. The CDR3 region has the DNA TGCGCCAGCAGCTGGGGGACAGGAGGGAAAGGCAATGAGCAGTTCTTC.

This chain joins TRBV7-3 and TRBJ1-1; unclear D gene. The CDR3 runs to 15 residues. Germline V CDR1 and CDR2: SGHTA, FQGTGA. V was clipped by 1 base and J by 1 base, with 10 bases between them. The CDR3 reads CASSLSQVGNTEAFF. The CDR3 bases are TGTGCCAGCAGCTTAAGCCAGGTCGGGAACACTGAAGCTTTCTTT.

CDR3 nucleotides: TGTGCCACCGCGGACATAGATAATTCACCCCTCCACTTT. Translation: CATADIDNSPLHF. V gene TRBV6-5 combines with J gene TRBJ1-6; D is possibly TRBD1 (5 bases). The length of the CDR3 is 13 residues. In germline, CDR1 is MNHEY, CDR2 SVGAGI. V was cut by 10 bases and J by 5 bases, with 12 bases left in between.

This clone is a singleton in its sample. CDR3 sequence reads: CASSLVAAGELFF. The CDR3 DNA reads TGTGCCAGCAGCTTAGTTGCGGCCGGGGAGCTGTTTTTT. The rearrangement links TRBV11-2 to TRBJ2-2; D gene ambiguous. Germline CDR1 and CDR2: SGHAT and FQNNGV. V was trimmed by 1 base and J by 6 bases, leaving 6 bases between them. The length of the CDR3 is 13 residues.

The V call is TRBV14, the J call TRBJ2-7; D unresolved. This CDR3 has 12 amino acids. The V and J ends lost 2 bases and 6 bases respectively, with 8 bases between them. Per germline, CDR1 SGHDN and CDR2 FVKESK. This CDR3 is CASSQIFTEQYF. The CDR3 DNA reads TGTGCCAGCAGCCAAATTTTTACCGAGCAGTACTTC.